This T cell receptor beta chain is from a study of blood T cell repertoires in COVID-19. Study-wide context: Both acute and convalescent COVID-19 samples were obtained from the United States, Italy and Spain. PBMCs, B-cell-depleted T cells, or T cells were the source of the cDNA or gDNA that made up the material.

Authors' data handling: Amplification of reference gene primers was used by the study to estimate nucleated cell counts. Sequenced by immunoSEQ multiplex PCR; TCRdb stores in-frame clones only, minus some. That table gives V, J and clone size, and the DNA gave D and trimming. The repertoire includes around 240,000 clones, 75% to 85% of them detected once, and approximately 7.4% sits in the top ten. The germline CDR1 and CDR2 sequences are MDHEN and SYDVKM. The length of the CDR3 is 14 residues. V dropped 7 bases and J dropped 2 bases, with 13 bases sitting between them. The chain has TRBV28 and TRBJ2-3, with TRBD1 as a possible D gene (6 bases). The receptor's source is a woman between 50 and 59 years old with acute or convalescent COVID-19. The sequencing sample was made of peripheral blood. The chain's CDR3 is CASTPRGYTDTQYF. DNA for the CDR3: TGTGCCAGCACCCCAAGGGGGTACACAGATACGCAGTATTTT.